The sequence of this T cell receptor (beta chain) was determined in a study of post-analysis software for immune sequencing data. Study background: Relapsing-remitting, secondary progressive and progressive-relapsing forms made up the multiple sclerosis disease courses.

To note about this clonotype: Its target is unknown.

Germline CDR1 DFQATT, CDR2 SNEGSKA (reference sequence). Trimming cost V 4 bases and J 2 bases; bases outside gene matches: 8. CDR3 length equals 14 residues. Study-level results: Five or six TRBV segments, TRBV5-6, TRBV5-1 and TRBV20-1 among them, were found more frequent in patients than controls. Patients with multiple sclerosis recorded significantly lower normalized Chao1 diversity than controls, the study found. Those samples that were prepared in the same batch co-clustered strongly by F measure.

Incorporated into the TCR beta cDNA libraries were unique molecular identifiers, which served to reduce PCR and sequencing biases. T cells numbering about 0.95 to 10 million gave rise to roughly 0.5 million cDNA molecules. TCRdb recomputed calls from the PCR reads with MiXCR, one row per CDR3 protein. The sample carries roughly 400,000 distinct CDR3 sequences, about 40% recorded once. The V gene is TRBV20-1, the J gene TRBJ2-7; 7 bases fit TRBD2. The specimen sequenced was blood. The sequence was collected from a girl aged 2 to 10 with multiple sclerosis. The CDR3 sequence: CSAIGLVTPYEQYF. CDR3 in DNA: TGCAGTGCTATTGGACTAGTCACTCCCTACGAGCAGTACTTC.